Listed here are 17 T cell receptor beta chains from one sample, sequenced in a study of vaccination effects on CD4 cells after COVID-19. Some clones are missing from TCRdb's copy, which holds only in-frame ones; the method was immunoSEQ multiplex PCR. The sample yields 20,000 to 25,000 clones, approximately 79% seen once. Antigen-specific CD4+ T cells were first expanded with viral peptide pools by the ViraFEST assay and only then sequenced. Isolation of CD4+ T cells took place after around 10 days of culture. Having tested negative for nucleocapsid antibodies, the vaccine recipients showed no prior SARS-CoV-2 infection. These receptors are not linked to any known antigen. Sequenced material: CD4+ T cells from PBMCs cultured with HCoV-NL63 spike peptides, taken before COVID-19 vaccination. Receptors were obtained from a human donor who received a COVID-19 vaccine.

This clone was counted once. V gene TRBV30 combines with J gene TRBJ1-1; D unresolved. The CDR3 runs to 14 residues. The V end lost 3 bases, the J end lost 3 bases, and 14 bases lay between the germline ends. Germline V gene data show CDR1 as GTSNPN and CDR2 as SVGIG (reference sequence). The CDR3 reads CAWRRYSGDTEAFF. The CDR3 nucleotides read TGTGCCTGGAGGAGGTACAGTGGGGACACTGAAGCTTTCTTT.

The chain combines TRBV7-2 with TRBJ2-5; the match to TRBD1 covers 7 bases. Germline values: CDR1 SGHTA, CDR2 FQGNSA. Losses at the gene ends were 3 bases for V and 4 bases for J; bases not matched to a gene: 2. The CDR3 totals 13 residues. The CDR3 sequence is CASSFPGGETQYF. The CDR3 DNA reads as TGTGCCAGCAGCTTCCCAGGGGGAGAGACCCAGTACTTC.

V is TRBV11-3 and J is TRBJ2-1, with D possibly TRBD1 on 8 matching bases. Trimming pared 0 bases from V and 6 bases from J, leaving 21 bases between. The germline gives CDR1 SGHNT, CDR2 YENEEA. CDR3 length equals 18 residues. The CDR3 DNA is TGTGCCAGCAGCTTAGATCAGGGAGGGACAGGTACCACCAATGAGCAGTTCTTC. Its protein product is CASSLDQGGTGTTNEQFF.

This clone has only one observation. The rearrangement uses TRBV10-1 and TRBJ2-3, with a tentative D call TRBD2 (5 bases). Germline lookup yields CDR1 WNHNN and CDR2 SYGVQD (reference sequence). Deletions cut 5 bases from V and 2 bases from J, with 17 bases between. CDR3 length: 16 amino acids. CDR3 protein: CASSSLLGGVTDTQYF. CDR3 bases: TGCGCCAGCAGTTCTTTACTAGGTGGGGTCACAGATACGCAGTATTTT.

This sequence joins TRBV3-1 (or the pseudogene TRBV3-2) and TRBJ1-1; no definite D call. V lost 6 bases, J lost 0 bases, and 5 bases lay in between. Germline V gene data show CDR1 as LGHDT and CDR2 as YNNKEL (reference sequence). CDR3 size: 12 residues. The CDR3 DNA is TGTGCCAGCAGGCCGATGAACACTGAAGCTTTCTTT. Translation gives CASRPMNTEAFF.

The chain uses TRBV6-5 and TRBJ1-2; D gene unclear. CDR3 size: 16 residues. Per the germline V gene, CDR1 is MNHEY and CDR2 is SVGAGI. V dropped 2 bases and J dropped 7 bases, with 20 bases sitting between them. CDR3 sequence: CASSYQSSWPGAGYTF. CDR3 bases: TGTGCCAGCAGTTACCAGAGCTCCTGGCCTGGAGCTGGCTACACCTTC.

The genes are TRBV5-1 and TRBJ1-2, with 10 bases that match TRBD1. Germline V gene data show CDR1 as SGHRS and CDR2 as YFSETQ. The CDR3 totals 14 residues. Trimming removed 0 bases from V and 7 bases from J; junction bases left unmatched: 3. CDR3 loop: CASSLGDRGTGYTF. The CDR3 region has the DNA TGCGCCAGCAGCTTGGGGGACAGGGGAACTGGCTACACCTTC.

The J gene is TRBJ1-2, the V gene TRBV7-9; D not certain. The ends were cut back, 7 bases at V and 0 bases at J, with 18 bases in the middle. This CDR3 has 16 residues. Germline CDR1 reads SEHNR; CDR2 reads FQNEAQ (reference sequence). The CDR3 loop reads CASTTGSTGANYGYTF. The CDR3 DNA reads TGTGCCAGCACCACTGGATCGACCGGAGCTAACTATGGCTACACCTTC.

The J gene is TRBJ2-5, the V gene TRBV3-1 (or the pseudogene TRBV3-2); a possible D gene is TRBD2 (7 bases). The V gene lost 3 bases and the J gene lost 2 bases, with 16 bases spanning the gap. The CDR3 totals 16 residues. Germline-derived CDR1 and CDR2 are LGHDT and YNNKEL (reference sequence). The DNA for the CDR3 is TGTGCCAGCAGCCAGGGGGGGCTTGGGGCACAAGAGACCCAGTACTTC. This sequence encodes CASSQGGLGAQETQYF.

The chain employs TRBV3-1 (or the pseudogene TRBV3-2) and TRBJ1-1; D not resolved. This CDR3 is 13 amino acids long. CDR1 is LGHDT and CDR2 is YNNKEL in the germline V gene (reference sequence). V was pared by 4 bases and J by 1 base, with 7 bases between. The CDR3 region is CASSPLGNTEAFF. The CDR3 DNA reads TGTGCCAGCAGCCCGCTGGGGAACACTGAAGCTTTCTTT.

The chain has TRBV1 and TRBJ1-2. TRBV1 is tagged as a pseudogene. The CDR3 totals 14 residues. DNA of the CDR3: TGCACCAGCAGCCAGATCCGAATTAACTATGGCTACACCTTC. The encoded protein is CTSSQIRINYGYTF.

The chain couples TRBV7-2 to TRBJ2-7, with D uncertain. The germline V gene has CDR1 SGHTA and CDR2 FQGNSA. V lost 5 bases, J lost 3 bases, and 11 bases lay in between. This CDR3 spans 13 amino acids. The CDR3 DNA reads TGTGCCAGCAGCAAGAGAGCAGACTACGAGCAGTACTTC. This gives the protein CASSKRADYEQYF.

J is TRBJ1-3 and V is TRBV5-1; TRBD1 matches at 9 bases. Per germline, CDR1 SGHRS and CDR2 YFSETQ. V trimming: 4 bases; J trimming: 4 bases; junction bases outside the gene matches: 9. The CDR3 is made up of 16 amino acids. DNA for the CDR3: TGCGCCAGCAGCGGAGCCGGGACAGGGTCGGGAAACACCATATATTTT. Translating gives CASSGAGTGSGNTIYF.

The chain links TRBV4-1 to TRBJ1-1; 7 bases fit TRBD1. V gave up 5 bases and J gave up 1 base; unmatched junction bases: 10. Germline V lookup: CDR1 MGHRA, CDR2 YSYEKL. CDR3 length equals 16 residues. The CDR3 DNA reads TGCGCCAGCAGCGCCTCGACAGGGCCCCAGAACACTGAAGCTTTCTTT. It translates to CASSASTGPQNTEAFF.

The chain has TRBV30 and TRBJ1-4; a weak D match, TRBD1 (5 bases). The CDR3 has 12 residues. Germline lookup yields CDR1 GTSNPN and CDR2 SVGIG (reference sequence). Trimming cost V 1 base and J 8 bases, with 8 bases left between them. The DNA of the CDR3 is TGTGCCTGGAGTGGGGGGTCGGAAAAACTGTTTTTT. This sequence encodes CAWSGGSEKLFF.

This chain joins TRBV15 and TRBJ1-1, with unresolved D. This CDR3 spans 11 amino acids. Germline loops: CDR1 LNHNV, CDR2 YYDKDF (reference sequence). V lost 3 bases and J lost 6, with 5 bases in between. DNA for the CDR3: TGTGCCACCAGCAGGGAGGCTGAAGCTTTCTTT. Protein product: CATSREAEAFF. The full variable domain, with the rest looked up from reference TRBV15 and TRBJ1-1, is DAMVIQNPRYQVTQFGKPVTLSCSQTLNHNVMYWYQQKSSQAPKLLFHYYDKDFNNEADTPDNFQSRRPNTSFCFLDIRSPGLGDTAMYLCATSREAEAFFGQGTRLTVV.

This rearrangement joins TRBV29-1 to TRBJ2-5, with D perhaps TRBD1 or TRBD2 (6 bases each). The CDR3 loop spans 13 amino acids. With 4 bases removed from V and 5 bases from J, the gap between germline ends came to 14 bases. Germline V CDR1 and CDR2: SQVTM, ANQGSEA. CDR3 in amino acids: CSVVMGGLETQYF. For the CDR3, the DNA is TGCAGCGTTGTAATGGGGGGCCTGGAGACCCAGTACTTC.